The 2 T cell receptor beta chains listed next were all sequenced from one sample in a study of early T cells in non-severe SARS-CoV-2 infection. TCRdb redid the calling of the 5' RACE reads with MiXCR, one entry per CDR3 protein. The repertoire holds under 65,000 distinct CDR3 sequences, with approximately 12% as singletons. Sequenced: whole blood. Receptors originate from an adult who was a healthcare worker with PCR-confirmed SARS-CoV-2 infection or an uninfected control (not recorded which).

The V and J genes are TRBV20-1 and TRBJ1-3, with unresolved D. Germline V lookup: CDR1 DFQATT, CDR2 SNEGSKA (reference sequence). V was cut by 0 bases and J by 8 bases, with 8 bases left in between. The CDR3 covers 12 residues. CDR3 nucleotides: TGCAGTGCTAGAGATCGCGGGCACACCATATATTTT. This sequence encodes CSARDRGHTIYF.

This clonotype was counted between two and nine times. The V call is TRBV29-1, the J call TRBJ2-1, with TRBD2 matching over 8 bases. V trimming: 2 bases; J trimming: 8 bases; junction bases outside the gene matches: 5. From germline, CDR1 is SQVTM and CDR2 ANQGSEA. The CDR3 is made up of 13 amino acids. In nucleotides, the CDR3 is TGCAGCGTTGAACGCGGGAGGATCCATGAGCAGTTCTTC. It translates to CSVERGRIHEQFF.